A selection of T cell receptor beta chains follows, all from one sample in a study of cytomegalovirus exposure and HLA in healthy donors. Sequencing was performed with immunoSEQ multiplex PCR; in TCRdb, only in-frame clones are kept and a portion is missing. Of around 64,000 clones listed, 80% to 90% are singletons. Source material: PBMCs. These receptor sequences come from a woman in her twenties or thirties in good health and CMV-seropositive. Both conserved end residues are part of each CDR3. The D gene is left open where the match is weak. The size of a clone is reported for some rows only, either as once, few or many, or as a class for expanded clones.

CDR3 protein: CSVAGGRYGDTEAFF
CDR3 DNA: TGCAGCGTTGCAGGGGGCAGGTATGGGGACACTGAAGCTTTCTTT
V gene: TRBV29-1
J gene: TRBJ1-1
clone size: .
D gene: TRBD1

CDR3 protein: CASSLAPSGRGADTQYF
CDR3 DNA: TGCGCCAGCAGCTTGGCCCCTAGCGGGAGAGGGGCAGATACGCAGTATTTT
V gene: TRBV5-1
J gene: TRBJ2-3
clone size: .
D gene: TRBD2

CDR3 protein: CASSLLGQVNTEAFF
CDR3 DNA: TGTGCCAGCAGCCTTTTGGGACAGGTGAACACTGAAGCTTTCTTT
V gene: TRBV11-1
J gene: TRBJ1-1
clone size: .
D gene: TRBD1

CDR3 protein: CASSERENRPNEQFF
CDR3 DNA: TGCGCCAGCAGTGAGCGGGAGAATAGGCCCAATGAGCAGTTCTTC
V gene: TRBV4-1
J gene: TRBJ2-1
clone size: .
D gene: TRBD2

CDR3 protein: CASSPETGDGQPQHF
CDR3 DNA: TGTGCCAGCTCACCTGAGACAGGGGATGGTCAGCCCCAGCATTTT
V gene: TRBV18
J gene: TRBJ1-5
clone size: .
D gene: TRBD1

CDR3 protein: CASSPLPLYEQYF
CDR3 DNA: TGCGCCAGCAGCCCTCTCCCCCTCTACGAGCAGTACTTC
V gene: TRBV4-1
J gene: TRBJ2-7
clone size: .
D gene: .

CDR3 protein: CATSRDPIQLAGPYNEQFF
CDR3 DNA: TGTGCCACCAGCAGAGACCCTATCCAACTAGCGGGCCCGTACAATGAGCAGTTCTTC
V gene: TRBV15
J gene: TRBJ2-1
clone size: few
D gene: TRBD2

CDR3 protein: CASRPTLRQGTTGELFF
CDR3 DNA: TGTGCCAGCAGACCTACCCTACGACAGGGGACCACCGGGGAGCTGTTTTTT
V gene: TRBV11-2
J gene: TRBJ2-2
clone size: .
D gene: TRBD1

CDR3 protein: CAWSGEQGGQPQHF
CDR3 DNA: TGTGCCTGGAGCGGGGAACAGGGGGGGCAGCCCCAGCATTTT
V gene: TRBV30
J gene: TRBJ1-5
clone size: .
D gene: TRBD1

CDR3 protein: CATGRGSEYNEQFF
CDR3 DNA: TGTGCCACCGGAAGGGGGTCAGAGTACAATGAGCAGTTCTTC
V gene: TRBV10-3
J gene: TRBJ2-1
clone size: .
D gene: .

CDR3 protein: CASSLGRSSAGGSETQYF
CDR3 DNA: TGTGCCAGCAGCTTAGGGCGCTCTTCCGCGGGAGGGTCCGAGACCCAGTACTTC
V gene: TRBV7-9
J gene: TRBJ2-5
clone size: .
D gene: TRBD2

CDR3 protein: CASSFFARGGGRTYEQYF
CDR3 DNA: TGTGCCAGCAGTTTCTTCGCGAGAGGGGGTGGTCGAACCTACGAGCAGTACTTC
V gene: TRBV27
J gene: TRBJ2-7
clone size: .
D gene: .

CDR3 protein: CASSPTGYNEQFF
CDR3 DNA: TGTGCCAGCAGTCCCACAGGGTACAATGAGCAGTTCTTC
V gene: TRBV6-5
J gene: TRBJ2-1
clone size: .
D gene: .

CDR3 protein: CAWSAPATGSPTF
CDR3 DNA: TGTGCCTGGAGTGCACCGGCTACAGGGTCCCCCACCTTC
V gene: TRBV30
J gene: TRBJ1-2
clone size: .
D gene: .

CDR3 protein: CASSRTSGRYNEQFF
CDR3 DNA: TGTGCCAGCAGCCGGACTAGCGGGAGGTACAATGAGCAGTTCTTC
V gene: TRBV14
J gene: TRBJ2-1
clone size: .
D gene: TRBD2

CDR3 protein: CASSTAGGMNTEAFF
CDR3 DNA: TGTGCCAGTAGTACGGCAGGGGGCATGAACACTGAAGCTTTCTTT
V gene: TRBV19
J gene: TRBJ1-1
clone size: .
D gene: TRBD1

CDR3 protein: CATSRDRTPDTQYF
CDR3 DNA: TGTGCCACCAGCAGGGACAGGACCCCGGATACGCAGTATTTT
V gene: TRBV15
J gene: TRBJ2-3
clone size: .
D gene: TRBD1

CDR3 protein: CASRSTGFNSPLHF
CDR3 DNA: TGTGCCAGCAGATCGACAGGATTTAATTCACCCCTCCACTTT
V gene: TRBV6-5
J gene: TRBJ1-6
clone size: .
D gene: .

CDR3 protein: CASSVAGTSAYNEQFF
CDR3 DNA: TGTGCCAGCAGCGTGGCCGGGACTAGCGCCTACAATGAGCAGTTCTTC
V gene: TRBV9
J gene: TRBJ2-1
clone size: .
D gene: TRBD2

CDR3 protein: CASTYSNTEAFF
CDR3 DNA: TGTGCCAGCACCTATTCGAACACTGAAGCTTTCTTT
V gene: TRBV6-1
J gene: TRBJ1-1
clone size: .
D gene: .

CDR3 protein: CASSLDGGRGRAQYF
CDR3 DNA: TGTGCCAGCAGCTTGGACGGGGGAAGGGGGAGGGCCCAGTACTTC
V gene: TRBV5-4
J gene: TRBJ2-5
clone size: .
D gene: .

CDR3 protein: CASSLTPGGTEAFF
CDR3 DNA: TGTGCCAGCAGTTTAACCCCTGGGGGGACTGAAGCTTTCTTT
V gene: TRBV27
J gene: TRBJ1-1
clone size: .
D gene: .

CDR3 protein: CASRGTSNEQFF
CDR3 DNA: TGTGCCAGCAGAGGTACTAGCAATGAGCAGTTCTTC
V gene: TRBV9
J gene: TRBJ2-1
clone size: .
D gene: .

CDR3 protein: CASSHQDEQYF
CDR3 DNA: TGTGCCAGCAGCCATCAGGACGAGCAGTACTTC
V gene: TRBV5-4
J gene: TRBJ2-7
clone size: .
D gene: .

CDR3 protein: CASRLQGFSTDTQYF
CDR3 DNA: TGTGCCAGCAGGCTCCAGGGATTTAGCACAGATACGCAGTATTTT
V gene: TRBV6-5
J gene: TRBJ2-3
clone size: .
D gene: .

CDR3 protein: CASRLAGPTYEQYF
CDR3 DNA: TGCGCCAGCAGACTAGCGGGGCCCACCTACGAGCAGTACTTC
V gene: TRBV5-1
J gene: TRBJ2-7
clone size: .
D gene: TRBD2

CDR3 protein: CASKYRGIAGELFF
CDR3 DNA: TGTGCCAGCAAATACAGGGGTATCGCCGGGGAGCTGTTTTTT
V gene: TRBV6-1
J gene: TRBJ2-2
clone size: .
D gene: TRBD1

CDR3 protein: CASSPRAGGPGGEQYF
CDR3 DNA: TGTGCCAGCAGCCCCCGAGCGGGAGGGCCAGGGGGGGAGCAGTACTTC
V gene: TRBV7-9
J gene: TRBJ2-7
clone size: .
D gene: TRBD2

CDR3 protein: CASSSGGRPYEQYF
CDR3 DNA: TGTGCCAGCAGTTCTGGGGGCAGACCTTACGAGCAGTACTTC
V gene: TRBV28
J gene: TRBJ2-7
clone size: .
D gene: .

CDR3 protein: CASSEDPYPPLNQPQHF
CDR3 DNA: TGTGCCAGCAGTGAAGATCCCTACCCCCCCCTCAATCAGCCCCAGCATTTT
V gene: TRBV6-1
J gene: TRBJ1-5
clone size: .
D gene: .

CDR3 protein: CASSHSRNEQFF
CDR3 DNA: TGTGCCAGCAGCCATTCTCGGAATGAGCAGTTCTTC
V gene: TRBV4-2
J gene: TRBJ2-1
clone size: .
D gene: .

CDR3 protein: CASRTVAGTVYGYTF
CDR3 DNA: TGTGCCAGCAGGACGGTAGCCGGGACTGTCTATGGCTACACCTTC
V gene: TRBV6-5
J gene: TRBJ1-2
clone size: .
D gene: .

CDR3 protein: CAISESTGPDGEQYF
CDR3 DNA: TGTGCCATCAGTGAGTCGACAGGGCCTGACGGCGAGCAGTACTTC
V gene: TRBV10-3
J gene: TRBJ2-7
clone size: .
D gene: TRBD1

CDR3 protein: CSATRDNGYTF
CDR3 DNA: TGCAGTGCTACCAGGGATAATGGCTACACCTTC
V gene: TRBV20-1
J gene: TRBJ1-2
clone size: once
D gene: .

CDR3 protein: CASSTDRTEAFF
CDR3 DNA: TGTGCCAGCAGTACGGACAGGACTGAAGCTTTCTTT
V gene: TRBV6-5
J gene: TRBJ1-1
clone size: .
D gene: TRBD1

CDR3 protein: CASSLDRREQFF
CDR3 DNA: TGCGCCAGCAGCTTGGATCGGCGGGAGCAGTTCTTC
V gene: TRBV5-1
J gene: TRBJ2-1
clone size: .
D gene: .

CDR3 protein: CASSRRTGDAYEQYF
CDR3 DNA: TGTGCCAGCAGCCGTCGGACAGGGGACGCCTACGAGCAGTACTTC
V gene: TRBV7-9
J gene: TRBJ2-7
clone size: once
D gene: TRBD1

CDR3 protein: CASSLAVTGYTF
CDR3 DNA: TGTGCCAGCAGCTTAGCTGTGACAGGCTACACCTTC
V gene: TRBV11-2
J gene: TRBJ1-2
clone size: once
D gene: .

CDR3 protein: CASSGGSEWDTQYF
CDR3 DNA: TGTGCCAGCAGCGGAGGGTCCGAGTGGGATACGCAGTATTTT
V gene: TRBV27
J gene: TRBJ2-3
clone size: .
D gene: .

CDR3 protein: CASSEMRAETQYF
CDR3 DNA: TGCGCCAGCAGTGAGATGAGGGCAGAGACCCAGTACTTC
V gene: TRBV10-1
J gene: TRBJ2-5
clone size: once
D gene: .

CDR3 protein: CASTLPGLANEKLFF
CDR3 DNA: TGTGCCAGCACTCTACCAGGGCTAGCTAATGAAAAACTGTTTTTT
V gene: TRBV11-2
J gene: TRBJ1-4
clone size: .
D gene: .

CDR3 protein: CASSQGLSNTEAFF
CDR3 DNA: TGTGCCAGCAGCCAGGGACTGTCGAACACTGAAGCTTTCTTT
V gene: TRBV7-8
J gene: TRBJ1-1
clone size: .
D gene: .

CDR3 protein: CASSWSGEQYF
CDR3 DNA: TGCGCCAGCAGCTGGAGTGGCGAGCAGTACTTC
V gene: TRBV5-1
J gene: TRBJ2-7
clone size: .
D gene: .

CDR3 protein: CASSGQRNQPQHF
CDR3 DNA: TGTGCCAGCTCGGGACAGCGCAATCAGCCCCAGCATTTT
V gene: TRBV18
J gene: TRBJ1-5
clone size: .
D gene: TRBD1

CDR3 protein: CASSAGGQNYEQYF
CDR3 DNA: TGTGCCAGCAGCGCCGGTGGGCAGAACTACGAGCAGTACTTC
V gene: TRBV9
J gene: TRBJ2-7
clone size: .
D gene: .

CDR3 protein: CAWSRGSQETQYF
CDR3 DNA: TGTGCCTGGAGTAGGGGATCACAAGAGACCCAGTACTTC
V gene: TRBV30
J gene: TRBJ2-5
clone size: .
D gene: .